This T cell receptor (beta chain) was obtained from a study of blood T cell repertoires in COVID-19. Study as a whole: The United States, Italy and Spain provided the acute and convalescent COVID-19 samples. Sources were T cells, B-cell-depleted T cells, or PBMCs; the material itself was cDNA or gDNA.

Clones were sequenced by immunoSEQ multiplex PCR, and TCRdb holds only the in-frame ones, with some missing. The table has about 230,000 clones, approximately 82% seen once; the top ten hold around 2.6%. There are 14 residues in the CDR3. V lost 0 bases and J 7 bases, leaving 11 bases between the germline ends. Germline V CDR1 and CDR2: LGHDT, YNNKEL (reference sequence). The TCR originated in a woman between 65 and 79 years old with active or convalescent COVID-19. Input material: peripheral blood. V gene TRBV3-1 (or the pseudogene TRBV3-2) combines with J gene TRBJ2-3, with D maybe TRBD1 (6 bases). The CDR3, as DNA: TGTGCCAGCAGCCAAGATCAGGGGCTCAATACGCAGTATTTT. Its translation: CASSQDQGLNTQYF.